The T cell receptor beta chain described here comes from a study of PD-1 blockade in classical Hodgkin lymphoma. Study-wide results and caveats: Differences between repertoires have undefined causes, possibly disease activity or prior therapy.

Each patient's relapse followed autologous stem cell transplantation, and brentuximab vedotin exposure varied. Here immunoSEQ multiplex PCR was the method, and the copy in TCRdb shows in-frame clones only, minus some. This repertoire shows about 100,000 clones, about 88% found once; its top ten account for less than 20%. CDR1 and CDR2 from the germline V gene are MGHDK and SYGVNS. Trimming cost V 6 bases and J 2 bases, with 21 bases left between them. The CDR3 is made up of 17 amino acids. A remark on this clone: Its target is unknown.

The sequence was obtained from a human donor with classical Hodgkin lymphoma. The chain uses TRBV25-1 and TRBJ2-3; D may match TRBD1 or TRBD2 (6 bases each). The sample consisted of peripheral blood mononuclear cells (PBMCs), taken before the second cycle of nivolumab. For the CDR3, the DNA is TGTGCCAGCAGCGATGGGGGCGGGAAACCTCTCACAGATACGCAGTATTTT. It is translated as CASSDGGGKPLTDTQYF.